The 2 T cell receptor beta chains below come from one sample, sequenced in a study of T cell repertoires in cytomegalovirus infection. Their specific antigens are unknown. Each CDR3 protein is one row after TCRdb ran MiXCR on the reads. The repertoire holds a few hundred thousand distinct CDR3 sequences, with about 33% as singletons. The specimen comprised cultured PBMCs, sampled from culture after CMV antigen stimulation. The source is a human donor in good health (CMV status not recorded). Some clones in this sample may be carry-over from other donors' samples.

The gene calls are TRBV12-3 or TRBV12-4 and TRBJ1-6; 7 bases match TRBD1. The length of the CDR3 is 12 residues. Unmatched junction bases numbered 9, after V lost 6 bases and J lost 16 bases. The CDR3 DNA follows: TGTGCCAGCAGAACCGGAGACAGGGTTCTCCACTTT. Its translation is CASRTGDRVLHF.

There are a few counts of this clonotype. The J gene is TRBJ2-7, the V gene TRBV7-6; TRBD1 might be the D (7 bases). This CDR3 has 11 amino acids. CDR1 and CDR2 (germline): SGHVS, FNYEAQ. V was pared by 5 bases and J by 7 bases, with 9 bases between. The CDR3 protein is CASSAGGEQYF. The CDR3 DNA is TGTGCCAGCAGCGCAGGGGGGGAGCAGTACTTC.